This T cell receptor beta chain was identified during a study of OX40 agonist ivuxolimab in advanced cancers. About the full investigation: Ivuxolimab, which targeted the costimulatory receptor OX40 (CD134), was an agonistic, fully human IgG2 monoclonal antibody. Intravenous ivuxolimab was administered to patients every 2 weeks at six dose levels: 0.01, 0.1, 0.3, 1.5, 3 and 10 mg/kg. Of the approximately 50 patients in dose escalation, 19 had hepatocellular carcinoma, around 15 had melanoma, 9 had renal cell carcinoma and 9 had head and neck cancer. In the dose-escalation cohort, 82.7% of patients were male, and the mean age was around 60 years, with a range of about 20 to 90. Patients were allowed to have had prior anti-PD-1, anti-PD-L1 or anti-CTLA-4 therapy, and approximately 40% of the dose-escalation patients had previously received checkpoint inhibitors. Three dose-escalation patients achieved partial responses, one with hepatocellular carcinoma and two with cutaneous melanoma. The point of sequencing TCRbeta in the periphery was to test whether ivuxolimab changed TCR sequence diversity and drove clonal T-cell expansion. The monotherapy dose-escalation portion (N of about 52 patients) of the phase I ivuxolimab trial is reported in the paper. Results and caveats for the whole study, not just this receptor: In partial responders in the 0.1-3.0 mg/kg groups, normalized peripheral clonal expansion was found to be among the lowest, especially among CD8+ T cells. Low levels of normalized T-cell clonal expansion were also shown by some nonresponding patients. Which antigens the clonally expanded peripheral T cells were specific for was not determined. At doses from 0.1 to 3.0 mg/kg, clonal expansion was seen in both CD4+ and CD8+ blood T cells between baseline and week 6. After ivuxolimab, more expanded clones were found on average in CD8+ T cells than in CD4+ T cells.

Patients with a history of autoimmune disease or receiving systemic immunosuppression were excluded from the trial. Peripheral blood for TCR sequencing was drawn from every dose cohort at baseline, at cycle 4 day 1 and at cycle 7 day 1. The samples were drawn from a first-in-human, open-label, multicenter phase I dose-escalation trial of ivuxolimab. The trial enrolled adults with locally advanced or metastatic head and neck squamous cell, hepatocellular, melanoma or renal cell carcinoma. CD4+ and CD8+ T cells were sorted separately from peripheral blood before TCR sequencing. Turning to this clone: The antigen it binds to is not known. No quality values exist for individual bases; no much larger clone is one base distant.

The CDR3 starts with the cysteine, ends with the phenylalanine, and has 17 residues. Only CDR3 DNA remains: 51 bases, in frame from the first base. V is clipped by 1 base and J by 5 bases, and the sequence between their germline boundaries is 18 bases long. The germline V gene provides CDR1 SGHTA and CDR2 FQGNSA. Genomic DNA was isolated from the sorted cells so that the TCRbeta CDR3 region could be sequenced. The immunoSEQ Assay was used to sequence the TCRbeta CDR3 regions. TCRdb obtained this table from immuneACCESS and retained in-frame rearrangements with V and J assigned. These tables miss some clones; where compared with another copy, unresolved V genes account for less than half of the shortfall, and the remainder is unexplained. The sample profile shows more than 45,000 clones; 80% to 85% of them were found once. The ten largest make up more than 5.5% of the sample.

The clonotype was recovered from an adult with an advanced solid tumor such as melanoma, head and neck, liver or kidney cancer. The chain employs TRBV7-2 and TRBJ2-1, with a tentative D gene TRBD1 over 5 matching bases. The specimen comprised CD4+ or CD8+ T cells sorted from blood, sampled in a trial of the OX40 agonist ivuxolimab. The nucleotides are TGTGCCAGCAGCTTAGAGGGGTTGGGGCCGACAAACAATGAGCAGTTCTTC. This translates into CASSLEGLGPTNNEQFF.